A selection of T cell receptor beta chains follows, all from one sample in a study of beta chain features in type 1 diabetes. Assay used: immunoSEQ multiplex PCR; TCRdb lists only in-frame clones, some missing. Among approximately 130,000 clones listed, around 15% were seen once. Sequenced input: central memory CD4+ T cells from blood. The origin of the receptors is a man younger than 30 with type 1 diabetes. The CDR3 runs from the conserved cysteine through the conserved F or W. The D gene is left open where the match is weak. Some rows mark clone size as missing; the rest say once, few, many or name a class of expanded clone.

.	few	TRBV5-1	TRBJ2-1	TGCGCCAGCAGCTCCCGACAGGTACATTACAATGAGCAGTTCTTC	CASSSRQVHYNEQFF
.	.	TRBV5-4	TRBJ2-7	TGTGCCAGCAGCTTGGCCGGAAGCGACGAGCAGTACTTC	CASSLAGSDEQYF
TRBD2	.	TRBV5-1	TRBJ2-3	TGCGCCAGCAGCTTGCCTAGCGGGGGGTCTAGCACAGATACGCAGTATTTT	CASSLPSGGSSTDTQYF
TRBD1	many	TRBV6-1	TRBJ2-7	TGTGCCAGCAGCTCAATCCAGGGGGCTTGGGAGCAGTACTTC	CASSSIQGAWEQYF
.	few	TRBV27	TRBJ1-2	TGTGCCAGCAGTTTATCAGGGGGGGCTGGAGGCTACACCTTC	CASSLSGGAGGYTF
.	few	TRBV30	TRBJ2-2	TGTGCCTGGGCCCCGGGGGTAAAACACGGGGAGCTGTTTTTT	CAWAPGVKHGELFF
TRBD2	.	TRBV6-5	TRBJ2-5	TGTGCCAGCCGTATAGCGGGGGGCCTCCAAGAGACCCAGTACTTC	CASRIAGGLQETQYF
TRBD1	.	TRBV11-1	TRBJ2-7	TGTGCCAGCAGCTTAGCACAGGGGAGTTACGAGCAGTACTTC	CASSLAQGSYEQYF
TRBD1	few	TRBV27	TRBJ2-2	TGTGCCAGCAGTTTAGTGGGACAGGTGAACACCGGGGAGCTGTTTTTT	CASSLVGQVNTGELFF
.	.	TRBV6-6	TRBJ2-1	TGTGCCAGCAGCTCCTGGGAGGGGGCCAAGAATGAGCAGTTCTTC	CASSSWEGAKNEQFF
.	.	TRBV7-9	TRBJ2-3	TGTGCCAGCAGCTTTTTCCAAGGGTATGGAGATACGCAGTATTTT	CASSFFQGYGDTQYF
.	few	TRBV2	TRBJ1-5	TGTGCCAGCACAAACGGGGGCAGGAGCAATCAGCCCCAGCATTTT	CASTNGGRSNQPQHF
TRBD1	.	TRBV28	TRBJ1-1	TGTGCCAGCAGTCACGCCCCCGGGACAGGGGGCACTGAAGCTTTCTTT	CASSHAPGTGGTEAFF
.	.	TRBV30	TRBJ1-5	TGTGCCTTTCAGGAAAGCAATCAGCCCCAGCATTTT	CAFQESNQPQHF
.	few	TRBV29-1	TRBJ2-5	TGCAGCGTTGTCACGAGACCGGGACATACCCAAGAGACCCAGTACTTC	CSVVTRPGHTQETQYF
.	many	TRBV18	TRBJ1-6	TGTGCCAGCTCACCACCGGCGAATCCCACCGGTTCACCCCTCCACTTT	CASSPPANPTGSPLHF
.	once	TRBV6-1	TRBJ2-3	TGTGCCAGCAGTGATCGTGTATCTGGCACAGATACGCAGTATTTT	CASSDRVSGTDTQYF
TRBD2	.	TRBV7-2	TRBJ2-7	TGTGCCAGCAGCCTCCCGGCTAGCGGGCCCCACGAGCAGTACTTC	CASSLPASGPHEQYF
TRBD1	few	TRBV29-1	TRBJ1-5	TGCAGCGTTGGACAGGGAAACAATCAGCCCCAGCATTTT	CSVGQGNNQPQHF
.	.	TRBV9	TRBJ2-7	TGTGCCAGCAGCAAAGGGGGGAGGGAGCCCTACGAGCAGTACTTC	CASSKGGREPYEQYF